These 6 T cell receptor beta chains originate from one sample sequenced in a study of blood T cell repertoires in COVID-19. Sequencing used immunoSEQ multiplex PCR; TCRdb keeps in-frame clones, though not all of them. The sample includes under 150,000 clones, about nine tenths of them seen just once. Material: peripheral blood. These receptors originate from a human donor in a cohort sampled during active COVID-19.

The chain employs TRBV7-2 and TRBJ2-5; 10 bases map to TRBD2. CDR3 length: 16 residues. Germline V gene data show CDR1 as SGHTA and CDR2 as FQGNSA. Unmatched junction bases numbered 9, after V lost 3 bases and J lost 5 bases. CDR3 loop: CASSFGAGGRGETQYF. The CDR3 DNA is TGTGCCAGCAGCTTTGGAGCGGGGGGGCGTGGGGAGACCCAGTACTTC.

The J gene is TRBJ1-2, the V gene TRBV13, with a tentative D call TRBD1 (6 bases). Germline V CDR1 and CDR2: PRHDT, FYEKMQ (reference sequence). V was pared by 5 bases and J by 2 bases, with 9 bases between. The CDR3 has 13 amino acids. CDR3 bases: TGTGCCAGCAGCGTCAGGGGAAACTATGGCTACACCTTC. Translation gives CASSVRGNYGYTF.

This rearrangement joins TRBV20-1 to TRBJ1-1; 7 positions match TRBD1. The trim removed 6 bases at V and 11 bases at J, leaving 9 bases unmatched. The germline CDR1 and CDR2 sequences are DFQATT and SNEGSKA (reference sequence). CDR3 length equals 11 residues. The CDR3 nucleotides read TGCAGTGCGCTACCGGGACAGCGGGCTTTCTTT. It codes for CSALPGQRAFF.

This clone was seen more than once but under ten times. V is TRBV6-5 and J is TRBJ2-1, with no clear D. Trimming left V 4 bases short and J 4 bases short, with 14 bases between. The CDR3 loop spans 15 amino acids. Germline V gene data show CDR1 as MNHEY and CDR2 as SVGAGI. This chain's CDR3 is CASSSVGGHYNEQFF. The CDR3 DNA reads TGTGCCAGCAGTTCGGTCGGCGGCCATTACAATGAGCAGTTCTTC.

J is TRBJ2-2 and V is TRBV18; D possibly corresponds to TRBD2 (6 bases). Germline V gene lookup returns CDR1 KGHSH and CDR2 LQKENI. The germline V and J ends were trimmed by 4 bases and 6 bases, with 9 bases remaining between them. The CDR3 contains 13 residues. CDR3 sequence (DNA): TGTGCCAGCTCACGACCTAGCGCCGGGGAGCTGTTTTTT. Protein: CASSRPSAGELFF.

This chain connects TRBV10-3 to TRBJ1-1, with TRBD1 identical over 7 bases. Germline CDR1 and CDR2: ENHRY and SYGVKD. The CDR3 has 14 residues. V lost 6 bases, J lost 3 bases, and 7 bases stayed unmatched. The CDR3 DNA sequence: TGTGCCATCAGGAGACAGGGAGCGGACACTGAAGCTTTCTTT. This gives the protein CAIRRQGADTEAFF.